Listed below are T cell receptor beta chains from one sample, sequenced in a study of control samples from healthy donors and cancer patients. Measured with immunoSEQ multiplex PCR; TCRdb has only the in-frame clones, and not every one. The sample contains approximately 86,000 clones, 80% to 95% of which appear only once. The sample consisted of blood. These receptors were collected from a woman in her twenties or thirties in good health. Each CDR3 is given with its conserved first and last residue. D genes are given only for firm matches. Size tells how often a clone was seen (once, few, many) or the class of an expanded clone, and some rows leave it out.

NA | TRBJ2-1 | TRBV10-2 | NA | TGCGCCAGCAGCCCCGTTAGAACGGATGAGCAGTTCTTC | CASSPVRTDEQFF
NA | TRBJ2-1 | TRBV21-1 | NA | TGTGCCAGTCCGAATGAGCAGTTCTTC | CASPNEQFF
NA | TRBJ2-3 | TRBV7-3 | NA | TGTGCCAGCAGGAGCCTTAGCACAGATACGCAGTATTTT | CASRSLSTDTQYF
NA | TRBJ2-3 | TRBV7-8 | NA | TGTGCCAGCAGCTTAGGAACAGCACCCACAGATACGCAGTATTTT | CASSLGTAPTDTQYF
NA | TRBJ2-7 | TRBV23-1 | NA | TGCGCCAGCAGTCAATCGGAGTCAGGGTGTTACTACGAGCAGTACTTC | CASSQSESGCYYEQYF
NA | TRBJ2-1 | TRBV10-1 | once | TGCGCCAGCAGTGAGTCAGGGGCCGAGCAGTTCTTC | CASSESGAEQFF
NA | TRBJ1-1 | TRBV10-3 | NA | TGTGCCATCAGTGAGTCGTGGCAGTCGAACACTGAAGCTTTCTTT | CAISESWQSNTEAFF
NA | TRBJ2-3 | TRBV19 | NA | TGTGCCAGTAGAGAGGGCGGGTGGACAGATACGCAGTATTTT | CASREGGWTDTQYF
NA | TRBJ2-5 | TRBV19 | NA | TGTGCCAGTAGTATGGTAACACCCGGCGGGGAGACCCAGTACTTC | CASSMVTPGGETQYF
NA | TRBJ1-6 | TRBV6-4 | NA | TGTGCCAGCAGTGACTCGACAAATTCACCCCTCCACTTT | CASSDSTNSPLHF
NA | TRBJ2-1 | TRBV11-2 | NA | TGTGCCAGCAGCTCCCCTAGAAGCTACGCGAATGAGCAGTTCTTC | CASSSPRSYANEQFF
TRBD2 | TRBJ2-3 | TRBV24-1 | NA | TGTGCCACCAGTGATTTAAGGGCTAGCGGGAGTATTACAGATACGCAGTATTTT | CATSDLRASGSITDTQYF
NA | TRBJ2-7 | TRBV9 | NA | TGTGCCAGCAGCGTAGACGGGGTCGCGGAAGGCGAGCAGTACTTC | CASSVDGVAEGEQYF
NA | TRBJ1-6 | TRBV2 | once | TGTGCCAGCAGTGAAATGTCCTATAATTCACCCCTCCACTTT | CASSEMSYNSPLHF
NA | TRBJ1-2 | TRBV6-5 | NA | TGTGCCAGCAGTTCCTATGGCTACACCTTC | CASSSYGYTF
NA | TRBJ1-1 | TRBV4-1 | NA | TGCGCCAGCAGCCAAGAAACGGGGGCCAGGAACACTGAAGCTTTCTTT | CASSQETGARNTEAFF
NA | TRBJ1-5 | TRBV24-1 | NA | TGTGCCACCAGTGGTCCAGGGAAGGCCCATCAGCCCCAGCATTTT | CATSGPGKAHQPQHF
NA | TRBJ2-1 | TRBV14 | NA | TGTGCCAGCAGCCAAGACAAGGGCAATGAGCAGTTCTTC | CASSQDKGNEQFF
NA | TRBJ1-5 | TRBV6-2/TRBV6-3 | NA | TGTGCCAGCAGTTACGTGGGTTTTAGCAATCAGCCCCAGCATTTT | CASSYVGFSNQPQHF
NA | TRBJ1-5 | TRBV5-8 | NA | TGTGCCAGCAGCCCGCGGCAGAACAATCAGCCCCAGCATTTT | CASSPRQNNQPQHF
TRBD2 | TRBJ2-1 | TRBV19 | NA | TGTGCCAGTAGTATGAAGACTAGCGGTAACAATGAGCAGTTCTTC | CASSMKTSGNNEQFF
NA | TRBJ2-3 | TRBV7-2 | NA | TGTGCCAGCAGCTCATTGGGGGATAAAGAGGATACGCAGTATTTT | CASSSLGDKEDTQYF
TRBD2 | TRBJ2-3 | TRBV7-9 | NA | TGTGCCAGCTCCAGGGCGGGAGGCACAGATACGCAGTATTTT | CASSRAGGTDTQYF
TRBD1 | TRBJ1-4 | TRBV5-1 | NA | TGCGCCAGCAGCCCCGGGACAGGGGGTATTGAAAAACTGTTTTTT | CASSPGTGGIEKLFF
NA | TRBJ1-2 | TRBV27 | NA | TGTGCCAGCTTCAAACAGTTCTATGGCTACACCTTC | CASFKQFYGYTF
NA | TRBJ1-5 | TRBV6-5 | NA | TGTGCCAGCAGTACCCGGGATAATCAGCCCCAGCATTTT | CASSTRDNQPQHF
NA | TRBJ1-2 | TRBV21-1 | NA | TGTGCCAGCAGCAAACCGGGGACAGGGGAACGCTACACCTTC | CASSKPGTGERYTF
TRBD1 | TRBJ1-2 | TRBV19 | NA | TGTGCCAGTAGTCCCGGGACAGGAGCTTTCTATGGCTACACCTTC | CASSPGTGAFYGYTF
NA | TRBJ2-7 | TRBV28 | NA | TGTGCCAGCAGTTTAACCGGACAGAGGAGCTCCTACGAGCAGTACTTC | CASSLTGQRSSYEQYF
TRBD1 | TRBJ1-2 | TRBV29-1 | NA | TGCAGCGTTGAAGGCGATCGGGACAGGGGGTTTGGCTACACCTTC | CSVEGDRDRGFGYTF
NA | TRBJ1-5 | TRBV28 | NA | TGTGCCAGCAGCAGGACCCAGGGCAATCAGCCCCAGCATTTT | CASSRTQGNQPQHF
NA | TRBJ2-7 | TRBV29-1 | NA | TGCAGCGTTGACACGGCCGGCTACGAGCAGTACTTC | CSVDTAGYEQYF
NA | TRBJ1-4 | TRBV28 | NA | TGTGCCAGCAGCAGACACTCTCCGGGTAATGAAAAACTGTTTTTT | CASSRHSPGNEKLFF
NA | TRBJ2-3 | TRBV6-5 | once | TGTGCCAGCAGTTACGGGAGTATGGTGACAGATACGCAGTATTTT | CASSYGSMVTDTQYF
NA | TRBJ1-1 | TRBV2 | NA | TGTGCCAGCAGGGAAGCAGTGACAGGGAACACTGAAGCTTTCTTT | CASREAVTGNTEAFF
NA | TRBJ2-7 | TRBV28 | NA | TGTGCCAGCAGTCATCTTCCCTACGAGCAGTACTTC | CASSHLPYEQYF
NA | TRBJ1-3 | TRBV19 | NA | TGTGCCAGTAGTATAGTTGGAAACACCATATATTTT | CASSIVGNTIYF
NA | TRBJ1-2 | TRBV9 | once | TGTGCCAGCAGCGTAGCTAATAGTTATGGCTACACCTTC | CASSVANSYGYTF
NA | TRBJ1-6 | TRBV19 | NA | TGTGCCAGTAGTAGGCCCGACACGCGGAATTCACCCCTCCACTTT | CASSRPDTRNSPLHF
NA | TRBJ2-7 | TRBV7-8 | NA | TGTGCCAGCAGCATATCTCTGGGGGGCTCAGCCTACGAGCAGTACTTC | CASSISLGGSAYEQYF
NA | TRBJ1-1 | TRBV15 | NA | TGTGCCACCAGCAGAGGGGGTATTTTGAACACTGAAGCTTTCTTT | CATSRGGILNTEAFF
NA | TRBJ1-1 | TRBV6-5 | NA | TGTGCCAGCAGTTACTCGAGAGGGCTTCAGACTGAAGCTTTCTTT | CASSYSRGLQTEAFF
TRBD1 | TRBJ2-6 | TRBV5-4 | NA | TGTGCCAGCAGCTCACCGGGACAGGCTGACAACGTCCTGACTTTC | CASSSPGQADNVLTF
NA | TRBJ1-4 | TRBV7-9 | NA | TGTGCCAGCAGCGATAGACAGGCGATTAATGAAAAACTGTTTTTT | CASSDRQAINEKLFF
TRBD2 | TRBJ2-7 | TRBV7-9 | NA | TGTGCCAGCAGCTCCGGGACTAGCGGGAACTACGAGCAGTACTTC | CASSSGTSGNYEQYF
NA | TRBJ2-2 | TRBV7-2 | NA | TGTGCCAGCAGCTTTTATACGAACACCGGGGAGCTGTTTTTT | CASSFYTNTGELFF
TRBD2 | TRBJ2-5 | TRBV5-4 | NA | TGTGCCAGCAGTCGGGGACTAGCGAGGGGAGAGACCCAGTACTTC | CASSRGLARGETQYF
NA | TRBJ1-2 | TRBV5-1 | once | TGCGCCAGCAGTTCAACGACGGGAGCTAACTATGGCTACACCTTC | CASSSTTGANYGYTF
TRBD1 | TRBJ1-1 | TRBV6-5 | NA | TGTGCCAGCAGGCCCCTCAGACAGGGAGTTACTGAAGCTTTCTTT | CASRPLRQGVTEAFF
NA | TRBJ1-6 | TRBV6-5 | NA | TGTGCCAGCAGTTACGCGGGGGGGCCCCTCCACTTT | CASSYAGGPLHF
NA | TRBJ1-2 | TRBV6-1 | NA | TGTGCCAGCAGTGAAGCGCTTCGTCGACAGCTGTATGGCTACACCTTC | CASSEALRRQLYGYTF
NA | TRBJ1-1 | TRBV5-1 | NA | TGCGCCAGCAGCCCAATCGAGGGCCGAGGGGAAGCTTTCTTT | CASSPIEGRGEAFF
NA | TRBJ1-2 | TRBV5-6 | NA | TGTGCCAGCAGCTTGGCAGGTCTCTATGGCTACACCTTC | CASSLAGLYGYTF